This paragraph covers one T cell receptor (beta chain) sequence. Its antigen target is currently unknown. Qualities for individual bases were not recorded, and no much larger clone is one base off. The data stem from a study of T-cell memory formation after mild COVID-19 (dated by TCRdb to the early 2020s). Concerning the study at large: TCR sequence clusters from the two donors were largely donor specific. T-cell clones expanding and contracting after mild COVID-19 in a couple of donors were tracked by longitudinal TCRalpha and TCRbeta repertoire sequencing. Two young, previously healthy adult volunteers, one female and one male, were included in the cohort. Study-wide findings and limitations: Only a couple of mild cases were covered by the study, and larger cohorts that include severe cases with pre-infection samples were considered necessary. The second-wave clones that peaked on day 37 were not confirmed to be SARS-CoV-2 specific. Clones contracting from day 15 to 85 had balanced CD4/CD8 phenotypes, while a second wave expanding from day 15 to 37 was biased towards CD4+. Contracting CD4+ clones appeared mostly in the CM and EM memory subsets, whereas CD8+ clones were enriched in EMRA. Some responding clones were found in pre-infection memory, which suggests that pre-existing cross-reactive memory T cells took part in the SARS-CoV-2 response.

Sequencing took place on an Illumina NovaSeq 6000. TCRalpha and TCRbeta cDNA libraries were built by 5'RACE with constant-segment primers, adding sample barcodes and unique molecular identifiers. Trizol reagent was used to extract RNA from every sample. Amplification of the libraries took two PCR steps, and the second step added a second sample barcode plus Illumina TruSeq adapters. Libraries were sequenced on an Illumina NovaSeq with 2 x 150 bp paired-end reads. Concerning the study's data processing: Demultiplexing of reads and collapsing into UMI-guided consensus sequences were performed with migec v1.2.7. Using mixcr v2.1.11, UMI consensuses were aligned to TRA and TRB V and J templates and then assembled into clonotypes. A clonotype was counted as expanded or contracted only when both edgeR and NoisET called the clonotype significant, with the noise models trained on biological replicates. For edgeR calls, a false discovery rate-adjusted p below 0.01 and a log2 fold-change threshold of 1 were applied. As an exploratory analysis of dynamics, PCA with hierarchical clustering was applied to max-normalized trajectories of the 1000 most abundant clonotypes. Separately sequenced CD4+ and CD8+ repertoires were used to assign a CD4 or CD8 phenotype to each responding clone. TCRdb itself trimmed the public reads at Q25 with fastp, ran MiXCR and retained productive beta chains. For every CDR3 protein sequence, its rows merge into one entry that carries the most common genes and DNA. Clone size and V and J calls follow TCRdb, not the original study. This sample gives about 350,000 distinct CDR3 sequences in total; under 25% of them show up just once. The top ten constitute roughly a fifth of the sample.

The germline V gene encodes CDR1 SGHTA and CDR2 FQGNSA. V and J lose 3 bases and 4 bases, and a span of 12 bases separates them. The CDR3 measures 15 amino acids from cysteine to phenylalanine. Left in the record is the CDR3 DNA by itself, 45 bases read in frame from the first base. Ficoll-Paque density gradient centrifugation was the method used to isolate PBMCs. The chain is assembled from TRBV7-2 and TRBJ2-2; possibly the D gene is TRBD1, per 6 matching bases. Sequenced material: PBMCs or a T cell subset sorted from them (not recorded which). The origin of this receptor is a man aged 18 to 30 who had mild COVID-19 (a few samples of this study predate the infection). The sample titles of this study are shuffled in the database, so cell type and time point are left out; the donor was told from shared clones. At the DNA level, the sequence is TGTGCCAGCAGCTTTTCTAGGACAGCCACCGGGGAGCTGTTTTTT. It translates to CASSFSRTATGELFF.